A single sample gave rise to the 14 T cell receptor beta chains below, sequenced in a study of cytomegalovirus exposure and HLA in healthy donors. The PCR made use of 60 Vbeta and 13 Jbeta primers. The protocol was immunoSEQ multiplex PCR, while the TCRdb copy is restricted to in-frame clones and leaves out a portion. This table has some 150,000 clones, 80% appearing once. Sequencing was performed on PBMCs. These receptors were taken from a male donor in good health and CMV-seronegative.

This chain joins TRBV28 and TRBJ1-5; no definite D call. Trimming pared 6 bases from V and 3 bases from J, leaving 18 bases between. The CDR3 is made up of 16 amino acids. Germline assignment: CDR1 MDHEN and CDR2 SYDVKM. The DNA for the CDR3 is TGTGCCAGCAGACATCGACAACCGACGCTCAATCAGCCCCAGCATTTT. Protein sequence: CASRHRQPTLNQPQHF.

The rearrangement uses TRBV5-4 and TRBJ2-5; possibly TRBD2 for D (5 bases). V dropped 3 bases and J dropped 5 bases, with 8 bases sitting between them. The CDR3 covers 12 residues. CDR1 is SGHNT, CDR2 YYREEE, per germline (reference sequence). CDR3 sequence (DNA): TGTGCCAGCAGCTCCGGGGTGGAGACCCAGTACTTC. It specifies CASSSGVETQYF.

The chain has TRBV2 and TRBJ1-1; tentatively, D is TRBD1 (6 bases). Per germline, CDR1 SNHLY and CDR2 FYNNEI. Trimming took 5 bases from V and 6 from J, leaving 13 bases between them. This CDR3 region has 13 residues. This CDR3 is CASSLQGPAEAFF. Written as DNA, the CDR3 is TGTGCCAGCAGTTTACAGGGACCGGCTGAAGCTTTCTTT.

The genes are TRBV6-5 and TRBJ2-1, with TRBD2 identical over 9 bases. V dropped 2 bases and J dropped 4; count of bases not matched to a gene: 0. Per germline, CDR1 MNHEY and CDR2 SVGAGI. The CDR3 sequence is 14 residues long. CDR3 in amino acids: CASSYAGGYNEQFF. The CDR3 region has the DNA TGTGCCAGCAGTTACGCGGGGGGGTACAATGAGCAGTTCTTC.

This clone appeared once. This sequence joins TRBV15 and TRBJ1-1; 7 positions match TRBD1. There are 15 residues in the CDR3. Unmatched junction bases numbered 12, after V lost 2 bases and J lost 9 bases. Germline V gives CDR1 LNHNV, CDR2 YYDKDF (reference sequence). The CDR3 is CATSRITGVGAQAFF. CDR3 nucleotide sequence: TGTGCCACCAGCAGAATTACAGGGGTTGGGGCGCAAGCTTTCTTT.

This clone was detected only a few times. The chain recombines TRBV30 with TRBJ2-3; 12 bases are a match to TRBD2. With 4 bases clipped from V and 0 bases from J, the junction kept 2 bases outside the gene matches. The germline V gene has CDR1 GTSNPN and CDR2 SVGIG (reference sequence). The CDR3 runs to 15 residues. The CDR3 loop is CAWTSGGASTDTQYF. CDR3 DNA: TGTGCCTGGACTAGCGGGGGGGCGAGCACAGATACGCAGTATTTT.

This sequence joins TRBV9 and TRBJ2-1; TRBD1 is a possible D gene (7 bases). Germline V CDR1 and CDR2: SGDLS, YYNGEE. V was shortened by 2 bases and J by 9 bases, with 12 bases between the two germline ends. The CDR3 has 13 residues. CDR3 amino acids: CASSVQGGGEQFF. CDR3 coding DNA: TGTGCCAGCAGCGTCCAGGGGGGAGGTGAGCAGTTCTTC.

This chain links TRBV18 with TRBJ1-5, with a possible D match to TRBD1 (5 bases). Germline V CDR1 and CDR2: KGHSH, LQKENI. The CDR3 sequence is 17 residues long. Trimming shortened V by 2 bases and J by 2 bases, and 16 bases separated the two germline ends. The CDR3 nucleotides read TGTGCCAGCTCACCATCCAGGGTGCACCAGCGCAATCAGCCCCAGCATTTT. It specifies CASSPSRVHQRNQPQHF. Using reference TRBV18 and TRBJ1-5 for the parts outside the CDR3, the full variable domain is NAGVMQNPRHLVRRRGQEARLRCSPMKGHSHVYWYRQLPEEGLKFMVYLQKENIIDESGMPKERFSAEFPKEGPSILRIQQVVRGDSAAYFCASSPSRVHQRNQPQHFGDGTRLSIL.

The V call is TRBV19, the J call TRBJ1-2; D unresolved. The germline gives CDR1 LNHDA, CDR2 SQIVND (reference sequence). The CDR3 has 13 amino acids. The V end lost 6 bases, the J end lost 8 bases, and 16 bases lay between the germline ends. This CDR3 is CASRTADRRGYTF. In DNA form, the CDR3 reads TGTGCCAGTAGAACGGCGGACCGGAGGGGCTACACCTTC.

The J gene is TRBJ2-7, the V gene TRBV7-2, with a possible D match to TRBD2 (6 bases). CDR1 and CDR2 (germline): SGHTA, FQGNSA. CDR3 length equals 14 residues. V lost 3 bases to trimming and J lost 0 bases, with 9 bases between them. The CDR3 here is CASSFSGSSYEQYF. DNA for the CDR3: TGTGCCAGCAGCTTTTCCGGGAGCTCCTACGAGCAGTACTTC.

The J gene is TRBJ2-7, the V gene TRBV19; 7 nucleotides match TRBD1. This CDR3 has 14 residues. From germline, CDR1 is LNHDA and CDR2 SQIVND (reference sequence). Trimming at V came to 0 bases and at J to 5 bases, leaving 4 bases not matched to a gene. The DNA for the CDR3 is TGTGCCAGTAGTATAGAAGAGGGGGCTAACGAGCAGTACTTC. This translates into CASSIEEGANEQYF. Full variable domain (rest looked up from reference TRBV19 and TRBJ2-7): DGGITQSPKYLFRKEGQNVTLSCEQNLNHDAMYWYRQDPGQGLRLIYYSQIVNDFQKGDIAEGYSVSREKKESFPLTVTSAQKNPTAFYLCASSIEEGANEQYFGPGTRLTVT.

CDR3 DNA sequence: TGTGCCAGCACCTCTAGCGGGGTTAATTATGAGCAGTTCTTC. Amino acid sequence: CASTSSGVNYEQFF. This chain joins TRBV6-5 and TRBJ2-1; 9 bases map to TRBD2. The trim removed 7 bases at V and 8 bases at J, leaving 9 bases unmatched. Germline V gene lookup returns CDR1 MNHEY and CDR2 SVGAGI. The length of the CDR3 is 14 residues.

This rearrangement joins TRBV2 to TRBJ1-5, with D possibly TRBD1 on 5 matching bases. The CDR3 runs 14 residues. Germline CDR1 and CDR2: SNHLY and FYNNEI. The ends were cut back, 1 base at V and 3 bases at J, with 7 bases in the middle. The CDR3, as DNA: TGTGCCAGCAGTGAAGTGACAGTCAATCAGCCCCAGCATTTT. It translates to CASSEVTVNQPQHF.

In this sample, this clone turned up a few times. The chain carries TRBV5-4 and TRBJ2-3; TRBD1 matches at 9 bases. The CDR3 loop spans 18 amino acids. The germline gives CDR1 SGHNT, CDR2 YYREEE (reference sequence). J lost 0 bases, V lost 3 bases, and 11 bases had no gene match. CDR3 residues: CASSSRDRVPYSTDTQYF. CDR3 sequence (DNA): TGTGCCAGCAGCTCCCGGGACAGGGTACCCTATAGCACAGATACGCAGTATTTT.